One and the same sample provided the 23 T cell receptor beta chains below, sequenced in a study of T cell responses to AZD1222 COVID-19 vaccine. The data were produced by immunoSEQ multiplex PCR, yet TCRdb's version contains in-frame clones alone and is incomplete. The sample consists of approximately 130,000 clones, roughly 90% of them appearing once. The sequencing used peripheral blood, collected on day 0 of AZD1222 vaccination. The receptors were gathered from an adult in good health.

The rearrangement uses TRBV24-1 and TRBJ1-2, with TRBD1 matching over 7 bases. The germline V gene encodes CDR1 KGHDR and CDR2 SFDVKD. The V and J ends lost 5 bases and 2 bases, in that order; junction bases with no gene match: 13. There are 17 residues in the CDR3. CDR3 amino acids: CATSVGSGQRGNYGYTF. The DNA of the CDR3 is TGTGCCACCAGTGTAGGTTCGGGACAGCGAGGAAACTATGGCTACACCTTC.

This sequence joins TRBV5-1 and TRBJ2-2, with unresolved D. With 0 bases removed from V and 0 bases from J, the gap between germline ends came to 6 bases. Germline CDR1 reads SGHRS; CDR2 reads YFSETQ. The CDR3 totals 15 residues. The DNA for the CDR3 is TGCGCCAGCAGCTTGGGCGGAGCGAACACCGGGGAGCTGTTTTTT. It specifies CASSLGGANTGELFF.

The CDR3 DNA follows: TGCGCCAGCAGCCACGGGACAGGGACTGAAGCTTTCTTT. Protein: CASSHGTGTEAFF. The chain has TRBV4-1 and TRBJ1-1, with TRBD1 identical over 9 bases. The CDR3 has 13 residues. The germline gives CDR1 MGHRA, CDR2 YSYEKL. Trimming cost V 3 bases and J 5 bases; bases outside gene matches: 1.

This rearrangement joins TRBV5-1 to TRBJ1-2, with D maybe TRBD1 (5 bases). The CDR3 is 15 amino acids. Germline V gives CDR1 SGHRS, CDR2 YFSETQ. V was trimmed by 4 bases and J by 5 bases, leaving 18 bases between them. CDR3 nucleotide sequence: TGCGCCAGCAGCCCGGTGGCAGGGACGGGGTATGGCTACACCTTC. Translated: CASSPVAGTGYGYTF.

A note on this clone: At one of its ends the junction is not consistent with the germline gene, which may arise from a read error. V and J are TRBV6-2 or TRBV6-3 and TRBJ2-7; TRBD1 is a possible D gene (5 bases). CDR3 length: 14 residues. Germline CDR1 MNHEY, CDR2 SVGEGT. The CDR3 is CASSYWGGSYRLDF. The CDR3 DNA reads TGTGCCAGCAGTTACTGGGGCGGATCTTACAGGTTGGACTTC.

The V gene is TRBV5-6, the J gene TRBJ2-5; D is possibly TRBD1 (6 bases). V was pared by 3 bases and J by 3 bases, with 15 bases between. The CDR3 extends over 15 amino acids. CDR1 is SGHDT and CDR2 is YYEEEE in the germline V gene. In DNA, the CDR3 is TGTGCCAGCAGCTGGCTAACGGGACACAAAGAGACCCAGTACTTC. Translating it yields CASSWLTGHKETQYF.

The gene calls are TRBV5-5 and TRBJ2-7, with D perhaps TRBD1 (6 bases). This CDR3 has 13 residues. V was cut by 3 bases and J by 3 bases, with 10 bases left in between. In germline, CDR1 is SGHKS, CDR2 YYEKEE (reference sequence). In nucleotides, the CDR3 is TGTGCCAGCAGCTGGAGACAGGACTACGAGCAGTACTTC. This translates into CASSWRQDYEQYF.

The chain joins TRBV19 to TRBJ2-7; a possible D gene is TRBD2 (7 bases). The germline CDR1 and CDR2 sequences are LNHDA and SQIVND (reference sequence). This CDR3 has 17 amino acids. Trimming took off 6 bases at V and 4 bases at J, with 25 bases between the two ends. CDR3 bases: TGTGCCAGTAGGGAATTACAGGGACTATTGCGGGTTTACGAGCAGTACTTC. Amino acid sequence: CASRELQGLLRVYEQYF.

The V gene is TRBV29-1, the J gene TRBJ2-1; 10 bases map to TRBD2. CDR3 length: 12 residues. Trimming took 8 bases from V and 9 from J; bases not matched to a gene: 7. The germline CDR1 and CDR2 sequences are SQVTM and ANQGSEA. CDR3 residues: CSSGLAASEQFF. DNA of the CDR3: TGCAGCTCTGGACTAGCGGCTAGTGAGCAGTTCTTC.

This clone occurred a few times. The rearrangement joins TRBV30 to TRBJ1-4; possibly TRBD1 for D (6 bases). The germline CDR1 and CDR2 sequences are GTSNPN and SVGIG (reference sequence). The CDR3 contains 15 residues. The V and J ends lost 0 bases and 8 bases respectively, with 16 bases between them. DNA of the CDR3: TGTGCCTGGAGTGTACAGGGAACCAGTAGCGAAAAACTGTTTTTT. This gives the protein CAWSVQGTSSEKLFF.

This sequence joins TRBV20-1 and TRBJ1-1; D not certain. Trimming removed 3 bases at V and 4 bases at J, with 18 bases between. The germline V gene has CDR1 DFQATT and CDR2 SNEGSKA (reference sequence). The CDR3 runs 15 residues. This chain's CDR3 is CSASPRIGWGTEAFF. DNA for the CDR3: TGCAGTGCTAGTCCGCGTATTGGCTGGGGCACTGAAGCTTTCTTT.

The chain carries TRBV2 and TRBJ1-1, with D possibly matching TRBD1 (5 bases). The germline V gene has CDR1 SNHLY and CDR2 FYNNEI. This CDR3 is built from 14 residues. Trimming took off 7 bases at V and 11 bases at J, with 23 bases between the two ends. CDR3 in amino acids: CASNPKPGPRGAFF. In nucleotides, the CDR3 is TGTGCCAGCAATCCCAAGCCGGGACCACGAGGGGCTTTCTTT.

This clone was counted a single time. This chain links TRBV5-1 with TRBJ1-1; 8 bases are shared with TRBD1. Germline V CDR1 and CDR2: SGHRS, YFSETQ. With V trimmed by 4 bases and J by 5 bases, 7 bases remained unmatched. The CDR3 runs to 14 residues. DNA of the CDR3: TGCGCCAGCAGCAGTCAAACAGGGGGGACTGAAGCTTTCTTT. Translation: CASSSQTGGTEAFF.

The gene calls are TRBV27 and TRBJ2-2; tentative D call: TRBD1 (6 bases). Germline V gives CDR1 MNHEY, CDR2 SMNVEV (reference sequence). This CDR3 spans 14 amino acids. The V end lost 3 bases, the J end lost 5 bases, and 10 bases lay between the germline ends. The CDR3 protein is CASSFVGATGELFF. The CDR3 DNA reads as TGTGCCAGCAGTTTCGTGGGGGCAACCGGGGAGCTGTTTTTT.

The V gene is TRBV5-1, the J gene TRBJ1-3, with unresolved D. The CDR3 sequence is 12 residues long. V was clipped by 1 base and J by 4 bases, with 3 bases between them. Per the germline V gene, CDR1 is SGHRS and CDR2 is YFSETQ. The DNA of the CDR3 is TGCGCCAGCAGCTTGTCGGGAAACACCATATATTTT. It yields the protein CASSLSGNTIYF.

CDR3 sequence: CASSLESRGGPAFF. In nucleotides, the CDR3 is TGTGCCAGCAGCTTAGAGTCCAGGGGTGGTCCGGCTTTCTTT. V usage is TRBV7-9 and J usage is TRBJ1-1; D may be TRBD1 (6 bases). Trimming pared 1 base from V and 11 bases from J, leaving 17 bases between. Per germline, CDR1 SEHNR and CDR2 FQNEAQ (reference sequence). The length of the CDR3 is 14 residues.

This chain connects TRBV12-3 or TRBV12-4 to TRBJ2-1; no definite D call. The germline V and J ends were trimmed by 6 bases and 9 bases, with 12 bases remaining between them. The CDR3 is 12 residues long. The CDR3, as DNA: TGTGCCAGCAGCCCCTACGGGCCTGAGCAGTTCTTC. Residues: CASSPYGPEQFF.

The chain combines TRBV29-1 with TRBJ1-2; D is uncertain. The V end was cut by 5 bases, the J end by 0 bases, with 7 bases between. The CDR3 is 12 amino acids. The germline V gene encodes CDR1 SQVTM and CDR2 ANQGSEA. The CDR3 region has the DNA TGCAGCGTTAGTGTAACTAACTATGGCTACACCTTC. Its protein is CSVSVTNYGYTF. Full variable domain (remainder filled in from reference TRBV29-1 and TRBJ1-2): SAVISQKPSRDICQRGTSLTIQCQVDSQVTMMFWYRQQPGQSLTLIATANQGSEATYESGFVIDKFPISRPNLTFSTLTVSNMSPEDSSIYLCSVSVTNYGYTFGSGTRLTVV.

V is TRBV11-3 and J is TRBJ2-3; 11 bases agree with TRBD1. Germline CDR1 is SGHNT and CDR2 is YENEEA. The CDR3 extends over 16 amino acids. The V gene end was trimmed by 4 bases and the J gene end by 0 bases; junction bases not matched to a gene: 3. Here the CDR3 DNA reads TGTGCCAGCAGCTCAGGACAGGGGGCGAGCACAGATACGCAGTATTTT. As protein: CASSSGQGASTDTQYF.

The V gene is TRBV2, the J gene TRBJ2-1; no definite D call. V was cut by 6 bases and J by 2 bases, with 17 bases left in between. CDR3 length: 16 amino acids. CDR1 SNHLY and CDR2 FYNNEI come from the germline V gene. CDR3 sequence (DNA): TGTGCCAGCAGCGCCCTACAAGTGGGGACCTACAATGAGCAGTTCTTC. Translation gives CASSALQVGTYNEQFF.

The rearrangement joins TRBV27 to TRBJ2-7, with D uncertain. From germline, CDR1 is MNHEY and CDR2 SMNVEV (reference sequence). This CDR3 spans 15 amino acids. With 2 bases removed from V and 2 bases from J, the gap between germline ends came to 13 bases. The CDR3 DNA reads as TGTGCCAGCAGTTTAAGATGGCAATCTGCCTACGAGCAGTACTTC. It specifies CASSLRWQSAYEQYF.

The chain uses TRBV12-3 or TRBV12-4 and TRBJ2-1, with D possibly matching TRBD2 (6 bases). The CDR3 is made up of 11 amino acids. Trimming took 5 bases from V and 13 from J, leaving 12 bases between them. This chain's CDR3 is CASSPRLVQFF. The CDR3 DNA reads TGTGCCAGCAGTCCGAGACTAGTTCAGTTCTTC.

This chain joins TRBV5-1 and TRBJ1-4; 9 bases line up with TRBD1. The CDR3 runs 14 residues. The germline CDR1 and CDR2 sequences are SGHRS and YFSETQ. V shed 4 bases and J 4 bases; nucleotides not matched to a gene: 2. CDR3 in amino acids: CASSLTGGNEKLFF. As DNA, the CDR3 is TGCGCCAGCAGCCTGACAGGGGGTAATGAAAAACTGTTTTTT.